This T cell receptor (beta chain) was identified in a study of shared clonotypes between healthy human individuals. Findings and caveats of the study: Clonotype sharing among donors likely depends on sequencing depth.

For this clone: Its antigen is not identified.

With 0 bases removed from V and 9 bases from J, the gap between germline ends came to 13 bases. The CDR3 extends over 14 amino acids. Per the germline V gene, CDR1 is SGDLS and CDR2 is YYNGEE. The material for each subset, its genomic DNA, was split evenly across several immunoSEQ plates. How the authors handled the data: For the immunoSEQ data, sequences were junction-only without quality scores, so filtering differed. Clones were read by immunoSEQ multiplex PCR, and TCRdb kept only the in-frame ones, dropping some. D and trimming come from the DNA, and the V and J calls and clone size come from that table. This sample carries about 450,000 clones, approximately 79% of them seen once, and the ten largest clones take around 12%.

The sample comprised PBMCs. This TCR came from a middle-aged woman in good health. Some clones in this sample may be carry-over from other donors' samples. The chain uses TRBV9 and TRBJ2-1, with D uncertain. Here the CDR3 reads CASSVDSVGLEQFF. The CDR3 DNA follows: TGTGCCAGCAGCGTAGACAGCGTAGGTCTTGAGCAGTTCTTC.